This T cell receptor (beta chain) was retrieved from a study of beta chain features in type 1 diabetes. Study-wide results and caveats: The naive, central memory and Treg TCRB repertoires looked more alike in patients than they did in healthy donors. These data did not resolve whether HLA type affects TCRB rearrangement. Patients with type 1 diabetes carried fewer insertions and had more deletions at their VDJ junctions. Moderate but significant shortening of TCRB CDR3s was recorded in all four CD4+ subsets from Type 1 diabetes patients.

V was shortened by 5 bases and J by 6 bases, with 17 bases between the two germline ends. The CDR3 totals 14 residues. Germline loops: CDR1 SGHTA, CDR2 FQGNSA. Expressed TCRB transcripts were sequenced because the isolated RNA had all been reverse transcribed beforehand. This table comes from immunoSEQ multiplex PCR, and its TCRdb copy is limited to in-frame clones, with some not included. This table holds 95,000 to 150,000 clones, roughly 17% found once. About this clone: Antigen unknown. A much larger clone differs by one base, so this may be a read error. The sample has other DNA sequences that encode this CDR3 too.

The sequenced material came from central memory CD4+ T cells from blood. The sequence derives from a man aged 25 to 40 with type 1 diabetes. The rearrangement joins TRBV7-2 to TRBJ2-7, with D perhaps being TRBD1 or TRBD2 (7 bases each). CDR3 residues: CASSRQGGVSEQYF. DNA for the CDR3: TGTGCCAGCAGCCGGCAGGGGGGGGTAAGCGAGCAGTACTTC.